One and the same sample provided the 16 T cell receptor beta chains below, sequenced in a study of blood T cells in healthy people across ages (dated by TCRdb to between 2015 and 2017). Libraries were constructed by 5' RACE. The sequencing machine was an Illumina HiSeq 2500. A second PCR of about 6 to 12 cycles was performed with a sample-barcoded 5' primer and a J-beta primer mix. TCRdb passed the public sequencing reads through fastp at Q25 and MiXCR, retaining productive beta sequences. CDR3 protein duplicates are merged, each entry listing the most common genes and DNA. The sample table holds 1 million or so distinct CDR3 sequences, of which around 25% were seen once. 0.65% to 0.75% of the sample rests with the top ten. A further study also used this sample, focusing on T cells of mothers and their children.

The sequencing sample was made of blood. Source of these receptors: a girl aged 2 to 9 in good health.

This clonotype was seen a few times. The rearrangement joins TRBV7-2 to TRBJ1-2; no firm D call. The germline V gene encodes CDR1 SGHTA and CDR2 FQGNSA. The CDR3 has 14 amino acids. V lost 2 bases to trimming and J lost 4 bases, with 11 bases between them. As DNA, the CDR3 is TGTGCCAGCAGCTTAAGCGGTGCAATCTATGGCTACACCTTC. The encoded protein is CASSLSGAIYGYTF.

In this sample, this clonotype turned up a few times. This chain connects TRBV7-8 to TRBJ2-5; 12 bases align to TRBD2. The CDR3 sequence is 16 residues long. CDR1 and CDR2 (germline): SGHVS, FQNEAQ. With V trimmed by 5 bases and J by 3 bases, 7 bases remained unmatched. CDR3 loop: CASSTGLAGIEETQYF. In DNA form, the CDR3 reads TGTGCCAGCAGCACCGGACTAGCGGGAATCGAAGAGACCCAGTACTTC.

As for this clonotype: Sequence at one end of the junction differs from germline and may be a read error. V gene TRBV28 combines with J gene TRBJ2-7; 8 positions match TRBD1. The DNA end is more similar to TRBJ2-5, so the J call may be wrong. CDR3 length: 15 residues. Germline V lookup: CDR1 MDHEN, CDR2 SYDVKM. In DNA, the CDR3 is TGTGCCAGCAGTCCAAGAGACAGGGGTCAAGTGACCCAGTACTTC. Translated, it gives CASSPRDRGQVTQYF.

The gene calls are TRBV6-1 and TRBJ2-5, with TRBD1 identical over 11 bases. Trimming removed 6 bases from V and 5 bases from J; junction bases left unmatched: 8. Per germline, CDR1 MNHNS and CDR2 SASEGT. This CDR3 is 15 amino acids long. CDR3 residues: CASSPDRGLVETQYF. The CDR3 DNA sequence: TGTGCCAGCAGCCCGGACAGGGGGCTTGTGGAGACCCAGTACTTC.

In this sample, this clonotype turned up a few times. The genes are TRBV29-1 and TRBJ1-4; no clear D gene. With 8 bases removed from V and 6 bases from J, the gap between germline ends came to 13 bases. The CDR3 totals 12 residues. CDR1 SQVTM and CDR2 ANQGSEA come from the germline V gene. This chain's CDR3 is CSSQEEDEKLFF. CDR3 nucleotide sequence: TGCAGCTCCCAAGAAGAGGATGAAAAACTGTTTTTT.

V is TRBV2 and J is TRBJ2-7; perhaps TRBD1 as D (7 bases). Trimming took 8 bases from V and 1 from J, leaving 12 bases between them. The germline V gene encodes CDR1 SNHLY and CDR2 FYNNEI. This CDR3 comprises 13 residues. The CDR3 region is CASQGGNSYEQYF. Written as DNA, the CDR3 is TGTGCCAGCCAGGGGGGCAATTCCTACGAGCAGTACTTC.

This clonotype was detected a few times. This rearrangement joins TRBV12-3 or TRBV12-4 to TRBJ2-1, with D unclear. Trimming removed 3 bases at V and 6 bases at J, with 6 bases between. This CDR3 region has 12 residues. The CDR3 sequence is CASSFLTNEQFF. The CDR3 nucleotides are TGTGCCAGCAGTTTCTTGACCAATGAGCAGTTCTTC.

This sequence joins TRBV29-1 and TRBJ2-5, with 7 nucleotides matching TRBD1. There are 13 residues in the CDR3. J gave up 1 base and V 6 bases, and 5 bases lay outside the gene matches. The germline CDR1 and CDR2 sequences are SQVTM and ANQGSEA. CDR3 DNA: TGCAGCGTGAGGGGACAGCTCCAAGAGACCCAGTACTTC. Translation: CSVRGQLQETQYF. Full variable domain (remainder filled in from reference TRBV29-1 and TRBJ2-5): SAVISQKPSRDICQRGTSLTIQCQVDSQVTMMFWYRQQPGQSLTLIATANQGSEATYESGFVIDKFPISRPNLTFSTLTVSNMSPEDSSIYLCSVRGQLQETQYFGPGTRLLVL.

This clonotype was counted between two and nine times. V is TRBV20-1 and J is TRBJ2-5; TRBD2 aligns across 11 bases. Germline lookup yields CDR1 DFQATT and CDR2 SNEGSKA (reference sequence). J lost 3 bases, V lost 8 bases, and 11 bases had no gene match. CDR3 length equals 15 residues. The CDR3 DNA reads TGCAGTTCAACTGGAGGGACTAGCGGTAAAGAGACCCAGTACTTC. Residues: CSSTGGTSGKETQYF.

This clonotype was counted between two and nine times. CDR3 DNA: TGTGCCAGCAGTTACTTTCGGGGAGCCGGAGAGACCCAGTACTTC. Encoded protein: CASSYFRGAGETQYF. This chain uses TRBV6-5 with TRBJ2-5, with D maybe TRBD2 (5 bases). Per the germline V gene, CDR1 is MNHEY and CDR2 is SVGAGI. The CDR3 extends over 15 amino acids. V lost 1 base, J lost 4 bases, and 13 bases lay in between.

This clonotype was counted only a few times. The rearrangement links TRBV15 to TRBJ1-2; the D is unclear. The CDR3 is made up of 17 amino acids. V dropped 0 bases and J dropped 6 bases, with 20 bases sitting between them. Germline CDR1 reads LNHNV; CDR2 reads YYDKDF (reference sequence). As DNA, the CDR3 is TGTGCCACCAGCAGAGACTTTCCGGCAGTTACAGATGATGGCTACACCTTC. It translates to CATSRDFPAVTDDGYTF. Based on the CDR3 plus reference TRBV15 and TRBJ1-2, the full variable domain is DAMVIQNPRYQVTQFGKPVTLSCSQTLNHNVMYWYQQKSSQAPKLLFHYYDKDFNNEADTPDNFQSRRPNTSFCFLDIRSPGLGDTAMYLCATSRDFPAVTDDGYTFGSGTRLTVV.

The CDR3 here is CSAETGTSVSYNEQFF. CDR3 sequence (DNA): TGCAGTGCCGAAACCGGGACTAGCGTATCTTACAATGAGCAGTTCTTC. The chain uses TRBV20-1 and TRBJ2-1; the match to TRBD2 covers 10 bases. V was pared by 6 bases and J by 4 bases, with 12 bases of the junction left unmatched. Germline CDR1 and CDR2: DFQATT and SNEGSKA (reference sequence). CDR3 length: 16 residues.

Concerning this clonotype: One end of the junction does not line up with germline, which may come from a read error. The chain is built from TRBV7-7 and TRBJ2-5, with 8 nucleotides matching TRBD2. The J call may be wrong; the DNA end is better matched by TRBJ2-1. This CDR3 region has 17 residues. CDR1 is SSHAT, CDR2 FNYEAQ, per germline (reference sequence). CDR3 DNA: TGTGCTAGCAGCTTAGGGTATAGCGGGAACACCTACAATGAGCAGTTCTTC. It yields the protein CASSLGYSGNTYNEQFF.

This clonotype has more than one count but fewer than ten. One base away lies a much larger clone, so this may be a sequencing read error. This chain links TRBV19 with TRBJ2-5, with 7 bases identical to TRBD1. The CDR3 runs to 14 residues. Looked up from germline, CDR1 is LNHDA and CDR2 is SQIVND (reference sequence). This CDR3 reads CASSLTGNYNEQLF. CDR3 DNA sequence: TGTGCCAGTAGTTTGACAGGGAACTACAATGAGCAGCTCTTC.

V is TRBV7-9 and J is TRBJ2-1, with D possibly matching TRBD2 (7 bases). The CDR3 has 13 residues. Per germline, CDR1 SEHNR and CDR2 FQNEAQ (reference sequence). The CDR3 nucleotides are TGTGCAACCAGGGGAGGGCCAGGCAATGAGCAGTTCTTC. Its protein product is CATRGGPGNEQFF.

There are a few counts of this clonotype. V usage is TRBV7-9 and J usage is TRBJ1-1; no reliable D call. CDR3 length: 15 residues. Germline values: CDR1 SEHNR, CDR2 FQNEAQ (reference sequence). V dropped 1 base and J dropped 1 base, with 10 bases sitting between them. As DNA, the CDR3 is TGTGCCAGCAGCTTAGAGGCCATCCGGAACACTGAAGCTTTCTTT. As protein: CASSLEAIRNTEAFF.